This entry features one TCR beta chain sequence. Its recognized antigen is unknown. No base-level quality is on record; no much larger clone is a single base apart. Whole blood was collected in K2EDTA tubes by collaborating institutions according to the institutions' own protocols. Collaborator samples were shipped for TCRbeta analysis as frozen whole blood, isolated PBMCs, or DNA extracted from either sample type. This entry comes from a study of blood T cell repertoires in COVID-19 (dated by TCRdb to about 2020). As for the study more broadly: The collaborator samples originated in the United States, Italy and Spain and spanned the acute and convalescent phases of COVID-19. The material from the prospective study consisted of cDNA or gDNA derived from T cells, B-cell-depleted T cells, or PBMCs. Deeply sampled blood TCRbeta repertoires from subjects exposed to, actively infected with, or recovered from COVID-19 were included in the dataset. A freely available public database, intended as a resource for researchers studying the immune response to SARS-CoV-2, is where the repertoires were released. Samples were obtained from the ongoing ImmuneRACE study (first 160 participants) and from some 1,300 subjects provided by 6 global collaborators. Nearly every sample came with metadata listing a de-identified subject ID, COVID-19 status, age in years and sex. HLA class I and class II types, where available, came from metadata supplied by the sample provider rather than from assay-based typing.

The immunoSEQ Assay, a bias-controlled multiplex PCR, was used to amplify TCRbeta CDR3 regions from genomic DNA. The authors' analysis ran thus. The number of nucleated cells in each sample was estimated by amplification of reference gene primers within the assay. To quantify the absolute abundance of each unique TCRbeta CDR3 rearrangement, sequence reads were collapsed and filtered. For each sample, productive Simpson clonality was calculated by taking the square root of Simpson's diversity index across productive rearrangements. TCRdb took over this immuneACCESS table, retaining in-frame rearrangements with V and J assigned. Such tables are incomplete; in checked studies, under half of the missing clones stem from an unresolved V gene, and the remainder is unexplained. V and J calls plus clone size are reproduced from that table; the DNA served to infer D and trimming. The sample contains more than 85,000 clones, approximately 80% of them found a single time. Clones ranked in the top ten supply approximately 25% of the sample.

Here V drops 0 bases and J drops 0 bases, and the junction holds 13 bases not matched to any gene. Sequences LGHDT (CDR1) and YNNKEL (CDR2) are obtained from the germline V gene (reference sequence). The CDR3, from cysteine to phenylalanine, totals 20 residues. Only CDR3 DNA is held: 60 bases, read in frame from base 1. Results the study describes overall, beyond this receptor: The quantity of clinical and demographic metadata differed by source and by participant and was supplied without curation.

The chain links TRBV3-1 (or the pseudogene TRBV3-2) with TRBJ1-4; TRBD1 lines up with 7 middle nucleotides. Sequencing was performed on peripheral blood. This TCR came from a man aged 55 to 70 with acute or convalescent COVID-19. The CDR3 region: CASSQDGWTGTVATNEKLFF. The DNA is TGTGCCAGCAGCCAAGATGGTTGGACCGGGACAGTTGCAACTAATGAAAAACTGTTTTTT.